The sequence of this TCR beta chain was determined in a study of T cell repertoires in cytomegalovirus infection. TCRdb re-analysed the reads in MiXCR, keeping a single row per CDR3 protein. The sample records roughly 760,000 distinct CDR3 sequences, roughly 35% being singletons. The CDR3 is 14 residues long. V lost 7 bases and J lost 9, with 18 bases in between. Germline V gene sequence: CDR1 LNHDA, CDR2 SQIVND (reference sequence). The clonotype comes from a human donor in good health (CMV status not recorded). Some clones in this sample may be carry-over from other donors' samples. The sample taken for sequencing was PBMCs. The V and J genes are TRBV19 and TRBJ2-2; D may correspond to TRBD1 or TRBD2 (5 bases each). This CDR3 is CASNRPEGSRELFF. For the CDR3, the DNA is TGTGCCAGTAATCGGCCTGAGGGGTCCCGGGAGCTGTTTTTT.